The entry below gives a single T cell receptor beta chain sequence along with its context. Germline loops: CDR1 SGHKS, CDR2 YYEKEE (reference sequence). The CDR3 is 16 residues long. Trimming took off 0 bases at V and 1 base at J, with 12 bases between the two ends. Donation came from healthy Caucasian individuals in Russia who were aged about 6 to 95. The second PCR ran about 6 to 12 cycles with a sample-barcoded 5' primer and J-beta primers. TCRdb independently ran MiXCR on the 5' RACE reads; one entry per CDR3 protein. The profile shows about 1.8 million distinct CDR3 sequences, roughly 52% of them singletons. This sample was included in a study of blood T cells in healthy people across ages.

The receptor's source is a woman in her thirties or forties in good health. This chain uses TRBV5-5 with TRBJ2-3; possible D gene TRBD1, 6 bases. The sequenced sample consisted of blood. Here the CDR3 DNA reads TGTGCCAGCAGCTTGGGCTTGGGGGCCCGCACAGATACGCAGTATTTT. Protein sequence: CASSLGLGARTDTQYF.